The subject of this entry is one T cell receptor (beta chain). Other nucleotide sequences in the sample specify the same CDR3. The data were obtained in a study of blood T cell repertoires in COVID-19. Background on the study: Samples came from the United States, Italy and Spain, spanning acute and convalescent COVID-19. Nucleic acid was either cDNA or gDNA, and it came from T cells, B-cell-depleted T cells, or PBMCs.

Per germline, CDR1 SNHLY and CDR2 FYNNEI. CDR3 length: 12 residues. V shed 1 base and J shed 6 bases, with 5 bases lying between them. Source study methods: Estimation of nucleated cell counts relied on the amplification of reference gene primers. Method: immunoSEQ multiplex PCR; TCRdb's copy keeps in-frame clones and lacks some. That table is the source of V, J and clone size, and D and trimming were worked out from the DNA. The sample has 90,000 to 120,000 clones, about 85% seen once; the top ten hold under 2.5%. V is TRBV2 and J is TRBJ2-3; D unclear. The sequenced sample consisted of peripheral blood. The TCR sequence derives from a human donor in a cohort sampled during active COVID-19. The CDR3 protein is CASSEVSDTQYF. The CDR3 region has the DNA TGTGCCAGCAGTGAAGTATCGGATACGCAGTATTTT.